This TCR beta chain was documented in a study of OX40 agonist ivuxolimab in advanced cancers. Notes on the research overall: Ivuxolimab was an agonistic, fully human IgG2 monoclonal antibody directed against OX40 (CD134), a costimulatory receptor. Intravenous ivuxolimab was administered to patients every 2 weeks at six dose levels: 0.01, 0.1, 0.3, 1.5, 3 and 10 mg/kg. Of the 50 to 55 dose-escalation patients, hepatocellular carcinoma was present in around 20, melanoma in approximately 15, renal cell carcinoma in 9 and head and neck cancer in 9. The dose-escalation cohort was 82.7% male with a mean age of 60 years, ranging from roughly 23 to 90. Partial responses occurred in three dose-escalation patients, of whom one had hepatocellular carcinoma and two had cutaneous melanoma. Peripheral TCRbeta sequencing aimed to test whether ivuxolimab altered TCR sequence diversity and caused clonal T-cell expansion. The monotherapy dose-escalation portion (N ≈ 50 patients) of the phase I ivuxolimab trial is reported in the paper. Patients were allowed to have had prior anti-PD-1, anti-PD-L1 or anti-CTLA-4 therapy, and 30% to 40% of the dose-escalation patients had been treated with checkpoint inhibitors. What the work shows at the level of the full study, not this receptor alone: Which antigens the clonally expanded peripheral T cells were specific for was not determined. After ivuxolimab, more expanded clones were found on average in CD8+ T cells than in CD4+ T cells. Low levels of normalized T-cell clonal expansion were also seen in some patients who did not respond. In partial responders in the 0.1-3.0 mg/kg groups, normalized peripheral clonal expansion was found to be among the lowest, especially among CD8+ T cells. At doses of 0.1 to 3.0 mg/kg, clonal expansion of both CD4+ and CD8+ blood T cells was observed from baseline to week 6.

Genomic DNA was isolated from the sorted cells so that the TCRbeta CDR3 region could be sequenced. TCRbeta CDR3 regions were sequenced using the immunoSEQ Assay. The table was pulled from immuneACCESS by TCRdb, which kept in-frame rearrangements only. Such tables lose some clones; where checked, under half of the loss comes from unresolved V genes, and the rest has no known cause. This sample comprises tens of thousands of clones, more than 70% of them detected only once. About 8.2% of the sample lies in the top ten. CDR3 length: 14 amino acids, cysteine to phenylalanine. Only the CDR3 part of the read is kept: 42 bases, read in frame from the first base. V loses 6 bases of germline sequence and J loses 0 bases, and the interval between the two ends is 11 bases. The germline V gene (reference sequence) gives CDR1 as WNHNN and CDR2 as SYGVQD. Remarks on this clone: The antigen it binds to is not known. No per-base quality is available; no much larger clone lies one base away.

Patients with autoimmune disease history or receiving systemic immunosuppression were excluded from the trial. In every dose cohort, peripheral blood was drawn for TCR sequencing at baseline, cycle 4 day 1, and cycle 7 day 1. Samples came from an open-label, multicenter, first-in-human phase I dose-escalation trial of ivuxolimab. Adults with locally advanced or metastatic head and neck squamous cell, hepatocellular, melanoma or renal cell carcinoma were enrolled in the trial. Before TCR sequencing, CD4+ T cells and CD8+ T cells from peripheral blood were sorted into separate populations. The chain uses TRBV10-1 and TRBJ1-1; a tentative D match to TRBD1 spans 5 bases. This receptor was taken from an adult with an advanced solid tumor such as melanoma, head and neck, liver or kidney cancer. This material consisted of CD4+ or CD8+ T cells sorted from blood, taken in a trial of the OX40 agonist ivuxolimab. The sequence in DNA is TGCGCCAGCAGCTCAGGGATGTTGAACACTGAAGCTTTCTTT. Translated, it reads CASSSGMLNTEAFF.